These 32 T cell receptor beta chains came from one sample sequenced in a study of T-cell memory formation after mild COVID-19. In TCRdb, the 5' RACE reads were re-called with MiXCR into one record per CDR3 protein. The sample records about 170,000 distinct CDR3 sequences, over 10% being singletons. The specimen sequenced was PBMCs or a T cell subset sorted from them (not recorded which). These receptors were obtained from a man aged 18 to 30 who had mild COVID-19 (a few samples of this study predate the infection). Cell type and time point are not known.

This clonotype has a handful of counts. The chain recombines TRBV6-2 or TRBV6-3 with TRBJ1-4; D not certain. Deletions cut 2 bases from V and 5 bases from J, with 9 bases between. The CDR3 runs 14 residues. Germline V lookup: CDR1 MNHEY, CDR2 SVGEGT. CDR3 loop: CASSYVWQNEKLFF. As DNA, the CDR3 is TGTGCCAGCAGTTACGTTTGGCAGAATGAAAAACTGTTTTTT.

The V gene is TRBV7-9, the J gene TRBJ2-1; 7 nucleotides agree with TRBD1. The germline V gene encodes CDR1 SEHNR and CDR2 FQNEAQ (reference sequence). Losses at the gene ends were 3 bases for V and 3 bases for J; bases not matched to a gene: 5. The CDR3 has 15 amino acids. The DNA for the CDR3 is TGTGCCAGCAGCTTTGGGGGACAGCACTACAATGAGCAGTTCTTC. Translating gives CASSFGGQHYNEQFF.

This clonotype came up many times. The chain combines TRBV5-1 with TRBJ2-7; D unclear. Germline loops: CDR1 SGHRS, CDR2 YFSETQ. CDR3 size: 8 residues. V was clipped by 10 bases and J by 6 bases, with 5 bases between them. CDR3 DNA sequence: TGCGCCCCCTTCGAGCAGTACTTC. This translates into CAPFEQYF.

This clonotype was seen a few times. The rearrangement uses TRBV4-2 and TRBJ2-3; no reliable D call. CDR1 and CDR2 (germline): LGHNA, YNFKEQ. The ends were cut back, 1 base at V and 2 bases at J, with 7 bases in the middle. The CDR3 length is 14 residues. The CDR3 region is CASSQGTNTDTQYF. The CDR3 coding sequence is TGTGCCAGCAGCCAAGGGACCAACACAGATACGCAGTATTTT.

This clonotype was seen a handful of times. The chain combines TRBV4-3 with TRBJ2-3; no clear D gene. Per the germline V gene, CDR1 is LGHNA and CDR2 is YSLEER. With 0 bases removed from V and 2 bases from J, the gap between germline ends came to 6 bases. This CDR3 has 14 residues. In nucleotides, the CDR3 is TGCGCCAGCAGCCAAGAAAGGTACACAGATACGCAGTATTTT. It translates to CASSQERYTDTQYF.

The table lists this clonotype with a few counts. This chain uses TRBV2 with TRBJ2-5; TRBD1 is a possible D gene (5 bases). The V gene's germline CDR1 is SNHLY and CDR2 FYNNEI. This CDR3 region has 16 residues. With 0 bases removed from V and 4 bases from J, the gap between germline ends came to 15 bases. CDR3 residues: CASSEAPGLGSETQYF. In DNA, the CDR3 is TGTGCCAGCAGTGAAGCTCCAGGGTTAGGATCAGAGACCCAGTACTTC.

In this sample, this clonotype turned up a few times. The chain links TRBV6-5 to TRBJ2-1; 7 bases match TRBD2. This CDR3 is built from 16 residues. Looked up from germline, CDR1 is MNHEY and CDR2 is SVGAGI. The J segment lost 3 bases and the V segment lost 2 bases, leaving 7 bases of the junction unmatched. The CDR3 spells CASSYDPAGIYNEQFF. CDR3 in DNA: TGTGCCAGCAGTTACGATCCAGCGGGGATCTACAATGAGCAGTTCTTC.

This rearrangement joins TRBV5-5 to TRBJ1-5; tentatively, D is TRBD1 (5 bases). V was clipped by 4 bases and J by 6 bases, with 17 bases between them. Germline CDR1 reads SGHKS; CDR2 reads YYEKEE (reference sequence). The CDR3 has 15 residues. The CDR3 bases are TGTGCCAGCAGCGGCGGGACCTCTCCGGGTCAGCCCCAGCATTTT. Its protein product is CASSGGTSPGQPQHF. The full variable domain, rest sourced from reference TRBV5-5 and TRBJ1-5, is DAGVTQSPTHLIKTRGQQVTLRCSPISGHKSVSWYQQVLGQGPQFIFQYYEKEERGRGNFPDRFSARQFPNYSSELNVNALLLGDSALYLCASSGGTSPGQPQHFGDGTRLSIL.

In this sample, this clonotype turned up a few times. The V and J genes are TRBV6-2 or TRBV6-3 and TRBJ2-3; 7 positions agree with TRBD2. The germline gives CDR1 MNHEY, CDR2 SVGEGT. The junction had 10 bases not matched to a gene; V was cut back by 8 bases and J by 2 bases. This CDR3 is built from 15 residues. CDR3 sequence reads: CASRRFSGFTDTQYF. In DNA, the CDR3 is TGTGCCAGCCGTCGGTTTAGCGGGTTCACAGATACGCAGTATTTT.

The chain joins TRBV11-2 to TRBJ2-7; 8 bases agree with TRBD1. V was clipped by 7 bases and J by 3 bases; unmatched bases: 8. CDR1 and CDR2 from the germline V gene are SGHAT and FQNNGV. The CDR3 covers 14 residues. The CDR3 loop is CASTWTGINYEQYF. CDR3 coding DNA: TGTGCCAGCACCTGGACAGGGATTAACTACGAGCAGTACTTC.

This clonotype was counted between two and nine times. The chain links TRBV4-3 to TRBJ2-1; possibly TRBD2 for D (6 bases). CDR1 LGHNA and CDR2 YSLEER come from the germline V gene. V was clipped by 0 bases and J by 6 bases, with 6 bases between them. The CDR3 extends over 13 amino acids. CDR3 nucleotide sequence: TGCGCCAGCAGCCAAGAGACTAGCAATGAGCAGTTCTTC. It translates to CASSQETSNEQFF.

The V gene is TRBV6-5, the J gene TRBJ1-4; 7 nucleotides line up with TRBD1. The V gene end was trimmed by 2 bases and the J gene end by 5 bases; junction bases not matched to a gene: 8. Germline V gives CDR1 MNHEY, CDR2 SVGAGI. This CDR3 has 16 residues. The CDR3 here is CASSYRMGQPNEKLFF. The CDR3 nucleotides read TGTGCCAGCAGTTACCGGATGGGACAGCCAAATGAAAAACTGTTTTTT.

V gene TRBV7-2 combines with J gene TRBJ2-7; tentative D call: TRBD2 (5 bases). In germline, CDR1 is SGHTA, CDR2 FQGNSA. This CDR3 region has 13 residues. Trimming took 5 bases from V and 3 from J, leaving 11 bases between them. The CDR3 sequence is CASSVGRDYEQYF. The CDR3 DNA reads as TGTGCCAGCAGCGTAGGACGGGACTACGAGCAGTACTTC.

This clonotype was found many times. The chain has TRBV5-1 and TRBJ2-1, with 11 bases that match TRBD2. This CDR3 spans 15 amino acids. V dropped 5 bases and J dropped 3; count of bases not matched to a gene: 4. Germline CDR1 SGHRS, CDR2 YFSETQ. The CDR3 nucleotides read TGCGCCAGCAGGCATAGCGGGGGGGACTACAATGAGCAGTTCTTC. Translated: CASRHSGGDYNEQFF.

This chain joins TRBV4-1 and TRBJ2-3, with 13 bases lining up with TRBD2. V was clipped by 3 bases and J by 9 bases; unmatched bases: 9. Germline V CDR1 and CDR2: MGHRA, YSYEKL. This CDR3 has 16 residues. Here the CDR3 DNA reads TGCGCCAGCAGCCAGGGACTAGCGGGGACCCCGGGGACGCAGTATTTT. This translates into CASSQGLAGTPGTQYF.

This chain joins TRBV5-6 and TRBJ2-1, with a possible D match to TRBD2 (7 bases). Trimming removed 5 bases at V and 4 bases at J, with 16 bases between. CDR1 SGHDT and CDR2 YYEEEE come from the germline V gene. The CDR3 spans 15 residues. CDR3 amino acids: CASSIPGGAYNEQFF. The CDR3 region has the DNA TGTGCCAGCAGTATCCCGGGGGGCGCTTACAATGAGCAGTTCTTC.

This clonotype came up a few times. V gene TRBV5-1 combines with J gene TRBJ2-2; 10 positions agree with TRBD2. Germline-derived CDR1 and CDR2 are SGHRS and YFSETQ. The ends lost 4 bases at V and 4 bases at J; junction bases unmatched: 7. This CDR3 region has 16 residues. The CDR3 nucleotides read TGCGCCAGCAGCGCCAGCGGGGGGGCCCTCACCGGGGAGCTGTTTTTT. Its translation: CASSASGGALTGELFF.

The chain couples TRBV29-1 to TRBJ2-1, with D possibly matching TRBD1 (5 bases). This CDR3 has 13 residues. Trimming took off 4 bases at V and 5 bases at J, with 12 bases between the two ends. Germline lookup yields CDR1 SQVTM and CDR2 ANQGSEA. CDR3 sequence (DNA): TGCAGCGTTGCCCAGGGCACCCACAATGAGCAGTTCTTC. Residues: CSVAQGTHNEQFF.

The J gene is TRBJ1-4, the V gene TRBV2; unclear D gene. Germline V lookup: CDR1 SNHLY, CDR2 FYNNEI. CDR3 size: 11 residues. The V and J ends lost 5 bases and 8 bases respectively, with 6 bases between them. The CDR3 coding sequence is TGTGCCAGCAGTTACAGCGAAAAACTGTTTTTT. Translation gives CASSYSEKLFF.

The chain recombines TRBV7-3 with TRBJ2-2, with TRBD2 matching 11 bases. With 3 bases clipped from V and 0 bases from J, the junction kept 6 bases outside the gene matches. The CDR3 has 18 amino acids. Germline loops: CDR1 SGHTA, CDR2 FQGTGA. In DNA form, the CDR3 reads TGTGCCAGCAGCTTGACCGGACTAGCGGGTTCGAACACCGGGGAGCTGTTTTTT. Translated: CASSLTGLAGSNTGELFF.

This clonotype was observed a few times. The V call is TRBV7-3, the J call TRBJ2-1, with 8 bases lining up with TRBD1. CDR3 length: 13 amino acids. Germline-derived CDR1 and CDR2 are SGHTA and FQGTGA. With V trimmed by 5 bases and J by 7 bases, 4 bases remained unmatched. As DNA, the CDR3 is TGTGCCAGCAGCCGGACAGGGAATAATGAGCAGTTCTTC. As protein: CASSRTGNNEQFF.

This clonotype was seen ten or more times. The chain combines TRBV7-9 with TRBJ1-1; D remains unclear. This CDR3 contains 15 residues. V lost 6 bases and J 3 bases, leaving 17 bases between the germline ends. The germline gives CDR1 SEHNR, CDR2 FQNEAQ (reference sequence). CDR3 sequence (DNA): TGTGCCAGCAGACGAACCAACGGGCCCGACACTGAAGCTTTCTTT. Translation gives CASRRTNGPDTEAFF.

The chain combines TRBV5-1 with TRBJ2-1; perhaps TRBD1 as D (6 bases). Germline V lookup: CDR1 SGHRS, CDR2 YFSETQ. Trimming removed 1 base at V and 2 bases at J, with 7 bases between. The CDR3 has 14 residues. CDR3 in DNA: TGCGCCAGCAGCTTGAGGACAGCCTACAATGAGCAGTTCTTC. It yields the protein CASSLRTAYNEQFF.

This chain links TRBV3-1 with TRBJ1-4; D uncertain. CDR1 and CDR2 from the germline V gene are LGHDT and YNNKEL (reference sequence). The CDR3 sequence is 14 residues long. V gave up 0 bases and J gave up 5 bases, with 7 bases separating them. For the CDR3, the DNA is TGTGCCAGCAGCCAAGATCTGTTAAATGAAAAACTGTTTTTT. This sequence encodes CASSQDLLNEKLFF. Looking up the rest from reference TRBV3-1 and TRBJ1-4 gives the full variable domain: DTAVSQTPKYLVTQMGNDKSIKCEQNLGHDTMYWYKQDSKKFLKIMFSYNNKELIINETVPNRFSPKSPDKAHLNLHINSLELGDSAVYFCASSQDLLNEKLFFGSGTQLSVL.

This clonotype was picked up a small number of times. The chain employs TRBV7-3 and TRBJ2-2; TRBD2 might be the D (6 bases). V lost 5 bases and J 5 bases, leaving 12 bases between the germline ends. This CDR3 has 14 residues. Germline loops: CDR1 SGHTA, CDR2 FQGTGA. The CDR3 loop reads CASSPGTGTGELFF. CDR3 coding DNA: TGTGCCAGCAGCCCGGGGACTGGTACCGGGGAGCTGTTTTTT.

The chain uses TRBV12-3 or TRBV12-4 and TRBJ2-1; the match to TRBD1 covers 8 bases. V was pared by 2 bases and J by 8 bases, with 5 bases of the junction left unmatched. This CDR3 is built from 14 residues. The CDR3 region is CASSLRQGSDEQFF. The CDR3 DNA sequence: TGTGCCAGCAGTTTACGACAGGGGAGCGATGAGCAGTTCTTC.

Only a few counts were recorded for this clonotype. The chain uses TRBV2 and TRBJ1-2; D is perhaps TRBD1 (6 bases). The CDR3 length is 11 residues. The germline CDR1 and CDR2 sequences are SNHLY and FYNNEI. The ends were cut back, 7 bases at V and 3 bases at J, with 6 bases in the middle. As DNA, the CDR3 is TGTGCCAGCAACAGGGACTATGGCTACACCTTC. Amino acid sequence: CASNRDYGYTF.

The rearrangement links TRBV20-1 to TRBJ2-5; 7 bases align to TRBD1. V gave up 2 bases and J gave up 4 bases; unmatched junction bases: 7. This CDR3 has 14 amino acids. Germline CDR1 reads DFQATT; CDR2 reads SNEGSKA (reference sequence). Here the CDR3 DNA reads TGCAGTGCTAGAACGGACAGGTCCCCAGAGACCCAGTACTTC. It is translated as CSARTDRSPETQYF.

The rearrangement uses TRBV7-2 and TRBJ1-6, with 9 nucleotides matching TRBD1. This CDR3 is built from 17 residues. Germline V gene sequence: CDR1 SGHTA, CDR2 FQGNSA. With 4 bases clipped from V and 8 bases from J, the junction kept 12 bases outside the gene matches. The CDR3: CASSSRLTGGLYSPLHF. CDR3 DNA sequence: TGTGCCAGCAGCTCCAGACTCACAGGGGGCCTATATTCACCCCTCCACTTT. The whole variable domain, filled in from reference TRBV7-2 and TRBJ1-6, reads GAGVSQSPSNKVTEKGKDVELRCDPISGHTALYWYRQSLGQGLEFLIYFQGNSAPDKSGLPSDRFSAERTGGSVSTLTIQRTQQEDSAVYLCASSSRLTGGLYSPLHFGNGTRLTVT.

This clonotype showed up just a few times. The chain is built from TRBV5-1 and TRBJ2-5; 9 bases match TRBD2. The CDR3 covers 16 residues. The germline gives CDR1 SGHRS, CDR2 YFSETQ. With V trimmed by 2 bases and J by 1 base, 6 bases remained unmatched. CDR3 bases: TGCGCCAGCAGCTTAGTCCTTAGCGGGAGCCAAGAGACCCAGTACTTC. It specifies CASSLVLSGSQETQYF.

This clonotype came up a few times. This chain uses TRBV6-6 with TRBJ2-5, with no clear D. CDR1 MNHNY and CDR2 SVGAGI come from the germline V gene (reference sequence). V was shortened by 2 bases and J by 1 base, with 11 bases between the two germline ends. There are 15 residues in the CDR3. Written as DNA, the CDR3 is TGTGCCAGCAGTTACGGGAACGGACCCCAAGAGACCCAGTACTTC. This codes for CASSYGNGPQETQYF.

The gene calls are TRBV4-1 and TRBJ2-3; D is unclear. Germline loops: CDR1 MGHRA, CDR2 YSYEKL. The CDR3 covers 16 residues. Between the trimmed V and J ends, which lost 0 bases and 0 bases, there was a span of 10 bases. In DNA, the CDR3 is TGCGCCAGCAGCCAAGAAAACTTCCCTAGCACAGATACGCAGTATTTT. Protein product: CASSQENFPSTDTQYF.